Listed below are T cell receptor beta chains from one sample, sequenced in a study of T cell changes during pregnancy in multiple sclerosis. Sequencing was performed with immunoSEQ multiplex PCR; in TCRdb, only in-frame clones are kept and a portion is missing. This sample has about 64,000 clones, with approximately 91% found just once. The sample here was peripheral blood, taken in the second trimester of pregnancy. All receptors come from a female donor with multiple sclerosis, enrolled in a pregnancy study. Each CDR3 is given with its conserved first and last residue. A D gene is named only where the DNA matches it firmly. The size field is filled for only some rows; it gives once, few, many or a size class.

TRBV7-9,NA,NA,TRBJ2-5,CASLVTGGVETQYF,TGTGCCAGCTTAGTAACCGGGGGAGTAGAGACCCAGTACTTC
TRBV28,NA,NA,TRBJ1-1,CASSGDRYTEAFF,TGTGCCAGCAGCGGCGACAGATACACTGAAGCTTTCTTT
TRBV6-1,TRBD1,NA,TRBJ1-2,CASSGQGRPNWYGYTF,TGTGCCAGCAGTGGACAGGGGCGACCAAACTGGTATGGCTACACCTTC
TRBV10-2,NA,NA,TRBJ1-2,CASNEGGGFDYGYTF,TGCGCCAGCAACGAAGGTGGAGGGTTCGACTATGGCTACACCTTC
TRBV28,TRBD2,once,TRBJ2-1,CASSLYGGGLSYNEQFF,TGTGCCAGCAGTTTGTACGGCGGGGGGCTCTCCTACAATGAGCAGTTCTTC
TRBV10-2,NA,NA,TRBJ2-5,CASTRGAQETQYF,TGCGCCAGCACTCGGGGGGCCCAAGAGACCCAGTACTTC
TRBV11-3,NA,NA,TRBJ2-3,CASSSSPDTQYF,TGTGCCAGCAGCTCGAGTCCAGATACGCAGTATTTT
TRBV7-3,NA,NA,TRBJ2-5,CASSLREKGTQYF,TGTGCCAGCAGCCTCCGGGAAAAAGGGACCCAGTACTTC
TRBV27,TRBD1,once,TRBJ1-6,CASSPDRDHSPLHF,TGTGCCAGCAGCCCTGACAGGGACCATTCACCCCTCCACTTT
TRBV7-7,NA,NA,TRBJ2-2,CASSPRPGELFF,TGTGCTAGCAGCCCGAGGCCGGGGGAGCTGTTTTTT